A single sample gave rise to the 23 T cell receptor beta chains below, sequenced in a study of cytomegalovirus exposure and HLA in healthy donors. With 60 Vbeta and 13 Jbeta primers, the PCR was carried out. This table comes from immunoSEQ multiplex PCR, and its TCRdb copy is limited to in-frame clones, with some not included. The profile shows 75,000 to 80,000 clones, about three quarters of them singletons. The sample was PBMCs. The receptors stem from a male donor in good health and CMV-seronegative.

DNA of the CDR3: TGTGCCAGTAGTATAACACAGGGGAGCGCTGGCTACACCTTC. It encodes CASSITQGSAGYTF. The chain carries TRBV19 and TRBJ1-2; 7 positions agree with TRBD1. The V gene end was trimmed by 2 bases and the J gene end by 7 bases; junction bases not matched to a gene: 7. Germline CDR1 is LNHDA and CDR2 is SQIVND (reference sequence). The CDR3 runs 14 residues.

The chain carries TRBV29-1 and TRBJ1-5; D might be TRBD1 (6 bases). CDR1 is SQVTM and CDR2 is ANQGSEA in the germline V gene. V lost 5 bases and J 4 bases, leaving 12 bases between the germline ends. This CDR3 contains 13 residues. The CDR3 spells CSVLQGLNQPQHF. CDR3 DNA: TGCAGCGTTTTGCAGGGGCTAAATCAGCCCCAGCATTTT.

The chain couples TRBV9 to TRBJ1-2; D perhaps matches TRBD1 (5 bases). In germline, CDR1 is SGDLS, CDR2 YYNGEE. The CDR3 runs to 14 residues. The V end lost 4 bases, the J end lost 5 bases, and 15 bases lay between the germline ends. The CDR3: CASSLWGDSYGYTF. The CDR3 DNA sequence: TGTGCCAGCAGCCTTTGGGGGGATTCTTATGGCTACACCTTC.

The chain joins TRBV29-1 to TRBJ2-1; 7 bases are a match to TRBD2. The J segment lost 0 bases and the V segment lost 6 bases, leaving 8 bases of the junction unmatched. The CDR3 consists of 15 residues. Germline V gene sequence: CDR1 SQVTM, CDR2 ANQGSEA. The CDR3 region is CSVGEAGYSYNEQFF. The DNA of the CDR3 is TGCAGCGTCGGCGAAGCGGGATACTCCTACAATGAGCAGTTCTTC.

This chain joins TRBV18 and TRBJ2-5, with D perhaps TRBD1 (5 bases). Germline-derived CDR1 and CDR2 are KGHSH and LQKENI. This CDR3 comprises 12 residues. The ends were cut back, 6 bases at V and 5 bases at J, with 10 bases in the middle. Here the CDR3 DNA reads TGTGCCAGCTCGGCAGGGTCGGAGACCCAGTACTTC. Translation gives CASSAGSETQYF.

The rearrangement joins TRBV7-9 to TRBJ2-6, with 8 nucleotides matching TRBD1. This CDR3 contains 17 residues. J was trimmed by 0 bases and V by 5 bases; bases with no gene match: 6. Per the germline V gene, CDR1 is SEHNR and CDR2 is FQNEAQ (reference sequence). The DNA of the CDR3 is TGTGCCAGCAGCACCCGGGACAGGAGCTCTGGGGCCAACGTCCTGACTTTC. Translation gives CASSTRDRSSGANVLTF.

The chain employs TRBV11-2 and TRBJ1-2; 9 positions match TRBD1. V shed 5 bases, J shed 5 bases, and the junction held 6 bases outside the gene matches. The CDR3 is 14 residues long. CDR1 is SGHAT, CDR2 FQNNGV, per germline. The CDR3, as DNA: TGTGCCAGCAGCCCTGGGGGGACAGGGTATGGCTACACCTTC. It encodes CASSPGGTGYGYTF.

The chain uses TRBV4-1 and TRBJ2-1; perhaps TRBD2 as D (5 bases). The V end lost 0 bases, the J end lost 10 bases, and 13 bases lay between the germline ends. The CDR3 length is 14 residues. Germline V gives CDR1 MGHRA, CDR2 YSYEKL. CDR3 sequence (DNA): TGCGCCAGCAGCCAAGAAGACGAGGGCATCGAGCAGTTCTTC. Its protein is CASSQEDEGIEQFF.

This clone was recorded only once. V and J are TRBV4-1 and TRBJ2-2, with TRBD2 matching 12 bases. This CDR3 is 17 amino acids long. Germline-derived CDR1 and CDR2 are MGHRA and YSYEKL. V lost 0 bases and J lost 6; bases outside the gene matches: 5. The CDR3 DNA reads TGCGCCAGCAGCCAAGATCGCACTAGCGGGAGGTCCGGGGAGCTGTTTTTT. It encodes CASSQDRTSGRSGELFF.

The chain is built from TRBV6-5 and TRBJ1-5; D is uncertain. Germline V CDR1 and CDR2: MNHEY, SVGAGI. The CDR3 sequence is 14 residues long. Trimming stripped 5 bases from V and 0 bases from J, with 8 bases between. The CDR3 nucleotides read TGTGCCAGCAGTCCGATCTATAGCAATCAGCCCCAGCATTTT. Its protein is CASSPIYSNQPQHF.

This clone was seen only a few times. J is TRBJ1-4 and V is TRBV18; TRBD1 matches at 10 bases. Germline CDR1 is KGHSH and CDR2 is LQKENI. The CDR3 covers 15 residues. Unmatched junction bases numbered 6, after V lost 3 bases and J lost 8 bases. The CDR3 region is CASSPRTGGGEKLFF. The CDR3 DNA sequence: TGTGCCAGCTCACCGCGGACAGGGGGAGGCGAAAAACTGTTTTTT.

The chain combines TRBV28 with TRBJ2-7, with 7 positions matching TRBD2. The V gene's germline CDR1 is MDHEN and CDR2 SYDVKM. V was pared by 6 bases and J by 3 bases, with 8 bases of the junction left unmatched. The CDR3 length is 14 residues. The CDR3 bases are TGTGCCAGCAGCCGGATGGGGGGGGGCTACGAGCAGTACTTC. This gives the protein CASSRMGGGYEQYF.

Of note for this clone: One junction end disagrees with the germline gene, perhaps due to a read error. The V and J genes are TRBV6-5 and TRBJ1-2, with D maybe TRBD1 (6 bases). The CDR3 extends over 15 amino acids. The germline V gene encodes CDR1 MNHEY and CDR2 SVGAGI. CDR3 DNA: TGTGCCAGCAGTTACACGGGACAACCTGGCTATGGCTACCCCTTC. The encoded protein is CASSYTGQPGYGYPF.

This clone has just one count. This rearrangement joins TRBV27 to TRBJ1-2; no clear D gene. V was trimmed by 3 bases and J by 5 bases, leaving 10 bases between them. Germline assignment: CDR1 MNHEY and CDR2 SMNVEV (reference sequence). The CDR3 has 13 residues. CDR3 protein: CASSFSGGYGYTF. For the CDR3, the DNA is TGTGCCAGCAGTTTCTCGGGCGGGTATGGCTACACCTTC.

The chain uses TRBV19 and TRBJ2-3; maybe TRBD2 (5 bases). The germline gives CDR1 LNHDA, CDR2 SQIVND (reference sequence). The CDR3 is made up of 15 amino acids. V was pared by 4 bases and J by 1 base, with 12 bases between. The CDR3: CASSTRGGGTDTQYF. The CDR3 coding sequence is TGTGCCAGTAGTACCCGAGGAGGCGGCACAGATACGCAGTATTTT.

This sequence joins TRBV29-1 and TRBJ2-3, with a possible D match to TRBD2 (6 bases). Deletions cut 4 bases from V and 3 bases from J, with 17 bases between. Germline CDR1 is SQVTM and CDR2 is ANQGSEA. The CDR3 contains 15 residues. This CDR3 is CSVANGGGGTDTQYF. The DNA for the CDR3 is TGCAGCGTTGCGAACGGGGGTGGAGGGACAGATACGCAGTATTTT.

This rearrangement joins TRBV5-1 to TRBJ1-3, with D possibly matching TRBD1 (6 bases). Trimming left V 6 bases short and J 1 base short, with 8 bases between. Per germline, CDR1 SGHRS and CDR2 YFSETQ. The CDR3 sequence is 13 residues long. CDR3 protein: CASNTGSGNTIYF. The CDR3, as DNA: TGCGCCAGCAATACAGGGTCTGGAAACACCATATATTTT.

V and J are TRBV5-6 and TRBJ2-5; D possibly corresponds to TRBD2 (5 bases). Gene TRBJ2-7 matches the end of the DNA better, so the J call may be wrong. The CDR3 contains 16 residues. Germline V gene lookup returns CDR1 SGHDT and CDR2 YYEEEE. The CDR3 bases are TGTGCCAGCAGCTTGGCCTTTGGACTGACCTCCTACGAGCAGTACTTC. Protein product: CASSLAFGLTSYEQYF.

This clone appeared a few times. V and J are TRBV2 and TRBJ1-2, with D unclear. The V and J ends lost 6 bases and 2 bases respectively, with 13 bases between them. Looked up from germline, CDR1 is SNHLY and CDR2 is FYNNEI. This CDR3 contains 14 residues. CDR3 region: CASSPMVGNYGYTF. CDR3 coding DNA: TGTGCCAGCAGCCCGATGGTCGGGAACTATGGCTACACCTTC.

The V call is TRBV30, the J call TRBJ2-2, with D hard to call. The CDR3 has 12 amino acids. CDR1 is GTSNPN and CDR2 is SVGIG in the germline V gene (reference sequence). V was pared by 5 bases and J by 4 bases, with 8 bases between. The DNA of the CDR3 is TGTGCCTGGGGCTTTGGCACCGGGGAGCTGTTTTTT. Protein sequence: CAWGFGTGELFF.

J is TRBJ2-3 and V is TRBV4-3; no definite D call. CDR3 length: 16 amino acids. V was shortened by 0 bases and J by 6 bases, with 16 bases between the two germline ends. Germline assignment: CDR1 LGHNA and CDR2 YSLEER. The DNA of the CDR3 is TGCGCCAGCAGCCAAGATCTCAGGAACGGTCCGGATACGCAGTATTTT. Its translation is CASSQDLRNGPDTQYF.

This chain joins TRBV29-1 and TRBJ1-2; D is perhaps TRBD1 (6 bases). Trimming removed 4 bases from V and 8 bases from J, with 14 bases in between. The CDR3 sequence is 12 residues long. Germline V CDR1 and CDR2: SQVTM, ANQGSEA. Here the CDR3 reads CSVAILQGGYTF. DNA of the CDR3: TGCAGCGTTGCAATACTACAGGGAGGCTACACCTTC. Full variable domain (outside the CDR3, taken from reference TRBV29-1 and TRBJ1-2): SAVISQKPSRDICQRGTSLTIQCQVDSQVTMMFWYRQQPGQSLTLIATANQGSEATYESGFVIDKFPISRPNLTFSTLTVSNMSPEDSSIYLCSVAILQGGYTFGSGTRLTVV.

The chain has TRBV7-2 and TRBJ2-2; 15 nucleotides line up with TRBD2. Germline-derived CDR1 and CDR2 are SGHTA and FQGNSA. This CDR3 region has 19 residues. The J segment lost 8 bases and the V segment lost 2 bases, leaving 12 bases of the junction unmatched. The chain's CDR3 is CASSLKGLAGGVPGGELFF. The CDR3 nucleotides read TGTGCCAGCAGCTTAAAAGGACTAGCGGGAGGGGTCCCGGGTGGGGAGCTGTTTTTT. The full variable domain, in which reference TRBV7-2 and TRBJ2-2 provide the parts outside the CDR3, is GAGVSQSPSNKVTEKGKDVELRCDPISGHTALYWYRQSLGQGLEFLIYFQGNSAPDKSGLPSDRFSAERTGGSVSTLTIQRTQQEDSAVYLCASSLKGLAGGVPGGELFFGEGSRLTVL.